The clone carrying this T cell receptor (beta chain) has more than one count but fewer than ten. Its antigen remains unidentified. Germline values: CDR1 SGHDN, CDR2 FVKESK. Trimming took off 4 bases at V and 3 bases at J, with 10 bases between the two ends. The CDR3 consists of 13 residues. This sample is drawn from a study of beta chain features in type 1 diabetes. Study as a whole: The study examined about 110,000,000 sorted cells across all samples. Study-level results: Shortening of TCRB CDR3s, moderate but significant, appeared in all four CD4+ subsets of Type 1 diabetes patients.

One heparinised blood draw averaging about 110 mL was given by each donor. What was sequenced were expressed TCRB transcripts, since all of the isolated RNA had been reverse transcribed. Profiled with immunoSEQ multiplex PCR; TCRdb holds only in-frame clones, not every one. Of about 130,000 clones in the sample, approximately 9.2% were seen once. The chain uses TRBV14 and TRBJ2-7; TRBD1 is a possible D gene (5 bases). Sequencing was done on a sample of central memory CD4+ T cells from blood. This receptor was taken from a man aged 18 to 35 in good health. The CDR3 sequence is CASSLGAGYEQYF. The CDR3 DNA is TGTGCCAGCAGCCTTGGGGCTGGCTACGAGCAGTACTTC.